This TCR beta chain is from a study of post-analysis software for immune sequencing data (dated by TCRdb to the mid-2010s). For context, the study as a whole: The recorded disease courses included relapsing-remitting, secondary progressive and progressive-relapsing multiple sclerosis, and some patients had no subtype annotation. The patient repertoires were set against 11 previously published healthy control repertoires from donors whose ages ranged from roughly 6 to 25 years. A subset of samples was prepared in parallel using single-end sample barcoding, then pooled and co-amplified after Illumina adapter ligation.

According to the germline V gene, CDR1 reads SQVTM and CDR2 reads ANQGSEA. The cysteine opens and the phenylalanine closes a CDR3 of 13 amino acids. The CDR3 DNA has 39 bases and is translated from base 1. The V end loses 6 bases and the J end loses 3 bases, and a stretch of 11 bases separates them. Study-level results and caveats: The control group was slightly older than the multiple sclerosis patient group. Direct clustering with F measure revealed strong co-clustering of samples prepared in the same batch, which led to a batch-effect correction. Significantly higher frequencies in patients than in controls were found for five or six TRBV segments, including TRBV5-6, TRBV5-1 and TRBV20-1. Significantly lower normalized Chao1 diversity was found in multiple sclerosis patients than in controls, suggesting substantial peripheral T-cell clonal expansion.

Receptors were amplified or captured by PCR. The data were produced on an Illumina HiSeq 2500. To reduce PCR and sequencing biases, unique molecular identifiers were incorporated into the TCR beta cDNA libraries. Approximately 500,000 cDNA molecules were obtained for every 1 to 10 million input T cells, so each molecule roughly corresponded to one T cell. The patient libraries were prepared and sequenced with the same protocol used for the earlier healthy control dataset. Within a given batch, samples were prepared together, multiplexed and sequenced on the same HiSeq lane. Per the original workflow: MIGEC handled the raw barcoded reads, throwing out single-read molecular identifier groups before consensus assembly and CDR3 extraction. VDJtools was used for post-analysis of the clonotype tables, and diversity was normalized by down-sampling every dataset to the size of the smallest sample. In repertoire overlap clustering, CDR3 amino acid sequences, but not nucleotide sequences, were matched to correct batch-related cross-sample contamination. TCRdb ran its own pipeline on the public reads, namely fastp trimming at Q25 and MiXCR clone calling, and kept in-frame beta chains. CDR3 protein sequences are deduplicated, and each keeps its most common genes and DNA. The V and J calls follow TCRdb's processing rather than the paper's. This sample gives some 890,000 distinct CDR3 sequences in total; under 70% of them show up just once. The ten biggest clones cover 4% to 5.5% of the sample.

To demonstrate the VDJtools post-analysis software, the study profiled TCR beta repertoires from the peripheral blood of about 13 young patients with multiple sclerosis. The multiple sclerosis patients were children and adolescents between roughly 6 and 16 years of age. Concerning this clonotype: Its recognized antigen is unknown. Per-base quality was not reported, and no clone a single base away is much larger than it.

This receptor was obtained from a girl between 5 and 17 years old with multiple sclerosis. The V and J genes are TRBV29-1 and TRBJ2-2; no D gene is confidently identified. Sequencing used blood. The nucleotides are TGCAGCGTATTCGCGAGAGACACCGGGGAGCTGTTTTTT. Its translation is CSVFARDTGELFF.